Following are 18 T cell receptor beta chains from one sample sequenced in a study of CD8+ T cells in alopecia areata. Sequencing templates came from extracted RNA that was reverse transcribed into cDNA. Measured with immunoSEQ multiplex PCR; TCRdb has only the in-frame clones, and not every one. Of a few hundred thousand clones detected, approximately 38% appear once; the ten largest clones hold roughly 0.5%. Treatment meaning: oral pan-JAK inhibitor, 5-10 mg twice daily. Specimen: CD4+ T cells sorted from blood, collected at roughly week 30, from a patient treated with tofacitinib. Every receptor here comes from a human donor with alopecia areata.

The chain recombines TRBV30 with TRBJ1-5; TRBD1 agrees at 7 bases. Per the germline V gene, CDR1 is GTSNPN and CDR2 is SVGIG (reference sequence). The V gene end was trimmed by 1 base and the J gene end by 3 bases; junction bases not matched to a gene: 9. The CDR3 is made up of 16 amino acids. DNA of the CDR3: TGTGCCTGGAGTGCCGGACAGGCTTTTACCAATCAGCCCCAGCATTTT. Encoded protein: CAWSAGQAFTNQPQHF.

This clone appeared many times. V gene TRBV7-9 combines with J gene TRBJ2-2; D may correspond to TRBD1 or TRBD2 (5 bases each). Germline CDR1 is SEHNR and CDR2 is FQNEAQ (reference sequence). Trimming shortened V by 5 bases and J by 3 bases, and 13 bases separated the two germline ends. This CDR3 region has 15 residues. CDR3 sequence: CASSPGAIYTGELFF. The CDR3 nucleotides are TGTGCCAGCAGCCCCGGGGCCATCTACACCGGGGAGCTGTTTTTT.

The CDR3 DNA reads TGTGCCAGCAGCCCGACGACAGGGCGGTTTGAAAAACTGTTTTTT. Translation gives CASSPTTGRFEKLFF. The chain links TRBV7-2 to TRBJ1-4; TRBD1 matches at 7 bases. V was clipped by 5 bases and J by 7 bases; unmatched bases: 10. In germline, CDR1 is SGHTA, CDR2 FQGNSA. The CDR3 runs 15 residues.

The chain carries TRBV6-1 and TRBJ1-4; unclear D gene. The V gene's germline CDR1 is MNHNS and CDR2 SASEGT. Trimming cost V 2 bases and J 13 bases, with 5 bases left between them. The CDR3 consists of 10 residues. The CDR3 protein is CASSELGLFF. CDR3 in DNA: TGTGCCAGCAGTGAACTGGGACTGTTTTTT.

This clone has a handful of counts. The chain recombines TRBV18 with TRBJ2-4; 13 nucleotides agree with TRBD2. CDR3 length equals 17 residues. Trimming at V came to 4 bases and at J to 0 bases, leaving 3 bases not matched to a gene. CDR1 and CDR2 from the germline V gene are KGHSH and LQKENI. CDR3 region: CASSRTSGGLAKNIQYF. In DNA, the CDR3 is TGTGCCAGCTCACGGACTAGCGGGGGCCTAGCCAAAAACATTCAGTACTTC.

This clone was counted between two and nine times. The chain carries TRBV28 and TRBJ2-7; the D gene could be TRBD1 or TRBD2 (5 bases each). Germline-derived CDR1 and CDR2 are MDHEN and SYDVKM. This CDR3 is 16 amino acids long. The V gene lost 3 bases and the J gene lost 0 bases, with 15 bases spanning the gap. In nucleotides, the CDR3 is TGTGCCAGCAGTTTGGGATTGGGACGTCTCTCCTACGAGCAGTACTTC. Its translation: CASSLGLGRLSYEQYF.

The CDR3 reads CASSVERDAYEQYF. CDR3 nucleotides: TGTGCCAGCAGCGTAGAGCGGGACGCCTACGAGCAGTACTTC. The rearrangement uses TRBV9 and TRBJ2-7; TRBD2 matches at 7 bases. Germline-derived CDR1 and CDR2 are SGDLS and YYNGEE. V dropped 0 bases and J dropped 2; count of bases not matched to a gene: 2. The CDR3 has 14 residues. Full variable domain (rest looked up from reference TRBV9 and TRBJ2-7): DSGVTQTPKHLITATGQRVTLRCSPRSGDLSVYWYQQSLDQGLQFLIQYYNGEERAKGNILERFSAQQFPDLHSELNLSSLELGDSALYFCASSVERDAYEQYFGPGTRLTVT.

This clone appeared a few times. The chain joins TRBV7-2 to TRBJ2-1, with 8 bases identical to TRBD2. Per the germline V gene, CDR1 is SGHTA and CDR2 is FQGNSA. CDR3 length: 15 residues. The V gene end was trimmed by 2 bases and the J gene end by 7 bases; junction bases not matched to a gene: 7. In DNA form, the CDR3 reads TGTGCCAGCAGCTTAATGTCACTAGCGGATAATGAGCAGTTCTTC. It encodes CASSLMSLADNEQFF.

Only a few counts were recorded for this clone. In the same sample, other DNA sequences code for this CDR3. The gene calls are TRBV30 and TRBJ2-7, with unresolved D. Deletions cut 0 bases from V and 3 bases from J, with 3 bases between. Germline V gene data show CDR1 as GTSNPN and CDR2 as SVGIG (reference sequence). The CDR3 is made up of 11 amino acids. Here the CDR3 DNA reads TGTGCCTGGAGTGTCAGCTACGAGCAGTACTTC. This codes for CAWSVSYEQYF.

This clone was counted a few times. The chain links TRBV7-9 to TRBJ1-1, with D maybe TRBD1 (6 bases). Trimming left V 5 bases short and J 4 bases short, with 17 bases between. This CDR3 region has 15 residues. Germline V gene sequence: CDR1 SEHNR, CDR2 FQNEAQ (reference sequence). The CDR3 nucleotides read TGTGCCAGCAGCCCACCACAGGGCTTTGGCACTGAAGCTTTCTTT. Translating it yields CASSPPQGFGTEAFF.

V and J are TRBV6-1 and TRBJ2-7, with 8 bases lining up with TRBD1. V lost 1 base and J lost 2; bases outside the gene matches: 1. CDR1 and CDR2 (germline): MNHNS, SASEGT. The CDR3 is made up of 14 amino acids. DNA of the CDR3: TGTGCCAGCAGTGAAGACAGGGGGACCTACGAGCAGTACTTC. This translates into CASSEDRGTYEQYF.

This clone was detected only once. This rearrangement joins TRBV7-3 to TRBJ2-7; no clear D. V lost 5 bases and J lost 6, with 11 bases in between. The CDR3 contains 12 residues. Germline values: CDR1 SGHTA, CDR2 FQGTGA. This CDR3 is CASSQDSGEQYF. The CDR3 DNA follows: TGTGCCAGCAGCCAGGATTCGGGCGAGCAGTACTTC.

In its sample, this clone was seen a few times. The V and J genes are TRBV7-9 and TRBJ2-1; D unresolved. The CDR3 is 12 residues long. V dropped 1 base and J dropped 6 bases, with 4 bases sitting between them. In germline, CDR1 is SEHNR, CDR2 FQNEAQ (reference sequence). CDR3 amino acids: CASSLGVNEQFF. The CDR3 DNA reads TGTGCCAGCAGCTTAGGAGTCAATGAGCAGTTCTTC.

The V gene is TRBV2, the J gene TRBJ2-2; D is unclear. Germline assignment: CDR1 SNHLY and CDR2 FYNNEI. V dropped 3 bases and J dropped 0 bases, with 8 bases sitting between them. The CDR3 runs 15 residues. CDR3 nucleotide sequence: TGTGCCAGCAGTGATGCAATCGCGAACACCGGGGAGCTGTTTTTT. Protein: CASSDAIANTGELFF.

The chain uses TRBV18 and TRBJ2-7, with 8 bases identical to TRBD1. Looked up from germline, CDR1 is KGHSH and CDR2 is LQKENI. The V gene end was trimmed by 3 bases and the J gene end by 4 bases; junction bases not matched to a gene: 5. The CDR3 loop spans 14 amino acids. In DNA, the CDR3 is TGTGCCAGCTCACCGAGAGACAGGGGTTACGAGCAGTACTTC. Protein sequence: CASSPRDRGYEQYF.

The chain recombines TRBV7-3 with TRBJ1-1; D gene uncertain. Germline V CDR1 and CDR2: SGHTA, FQGTGA. The CDR3 runs 13 residues. V was cut by 3 bases and J by 1 base, with 6 bases left in between. In DNA form, the CDR3 reads TGTGCCAGCAGCTTTAACCAGAACACTGAAGCTTTCTTT. It specifies CASSFNQNTEAFF.

This clone was seen a few times. The CDR3 DNA is TGTGCCAGCAGCTTGTGTGCCAAAGGGTACTTC. Encoded protein: CASSLCAKGYF. The rearrangement links TRBV7-9 to TRBJ2-7; D remains ambiguous. CDR1 and CDR2 (germline): SEHNR, FQNEAQ (reference sequence). This CDR3 contains 11 residues. V was clipped by 3 bases and J by 12 bases, with 12 bases between them.

The chain couples TRBV7-8 to TRBJ1-6; D unclear. The germline CDR1 and CDR2 sequences are SGHVS and FQNEAQ. V was cut by 2 bases and J by 5 bases, with 10 bases left in between. CDR3 length: 15 amino acids. This CDR3 reads CASSLMTENNSPLHF. In nucleotides, the CDR3 is TGTGCCAGCAGCTTAATGACGGAGAATAATTCACCCCTCCACTTT.